A selection of T cell receptor beta chains follows, all from one sample in a study of T-cell memory formation after mild COVID-19. TCRdb re-analysed the 5' RACE reads in MiXCR, keeping a single row per CDR3 protein. The sample has under 300,000 distinct CDR3 sequences, 8% to 10% seen once; the top ten hold approximately 23%. Sequencing was done on a sample of PBMCs or a T cell subset sorted from them (not recorded which). These receptors all stem from a man aged 18 to 30 who had mild COVID-19 (a few samples of this study predate the infection). Cell type and time point are not known. The CDR3 runs from the conserved cysteine through the conserved F or W. The D gene is left open where the match is weak. Some rows have no size entry. The others give once, few or many, or a class for an expanded clone.

13,NA,TRBJ2-3,many,TRBV7-2,TGTGCCAGCAGCCCGGTTTACACAGATACGCAGTATTTT,CASSPVYTDTQYF
13,NA,TRBJ1-2,few,TRBV5-5,TGTGCCAGCAGCTTGCTGGGGGCGGATGGCTACACCTTC,CASSLLGADGYTF
13,NA,TRBJ1-2,NA,TRBV3-1,TGTGCCAGCAGCGGAACAGTTTCGGGTGGCTACACCTTC,CASSGTVSGGYTF
14,NA,TRBJ1-2,NA,TRBV3-1,TGTGCCAGCGCCCACAAGGGATCTAACTATGGCTACACCTTC,CASAHKGSNYGYTF
13,TRBD1,TRBJ2-1,few,TRBV6-2/TRBV6-3,TGTGCCAGCAGTCTCTCAGGGGGCGCTGGGCAGTTCTTC,CASSLSGGAGQFF
15,NA,TRBJ2-2,few,TRBV2,TGTGCCAGCAGACACGACGGACCAAACACCGGGGAGCTGTTTTTT,CASRHDGPNTGELFF
18,TRBD1,TRBJ1-2,many,TRBV7-2,TGTGCCAGCAGCTTAGTACCGGGACAGGGTTCAGCCGAGGGTGGCTACACCTTC,CASSLVPGQGSAEGGYTF
14,TRBD1,TRBJ1-2,many,TRBV3-1,TGTGCCAGCAGCTACCTGACAGGGGACTATGGCTACACCTTC,CASSYLTGDYGYTF
14,TRBD2,TRBJ2-1,many,TRBV7-2,TGTGCCAGCAGCTTTGGCGGGGGGGACAATGAGCAGTTCTTC,CASSFGGGDNEQFF
14,NA,TRBJ1-2,NA,TRBV4-1,TGCGCCAGCACCCCGGAGAGGGGGTACTATGGCTACACCTTC,CASTPERGYYGYTF
14,TRBD2,TRBJ2-1,many,TRBV3-1,TGTGCCAGCAGCGAGGGACTAGCGGGGCGTGAGCAGTTCTTC,CASSEGLAGREQFF
15,NA,TRBJ1-2,NA,TRBV4-2,TGTGCCAGCAGCCAAGAGGGGGGAGCTAACTATGGCTACACCTTC,CASSQEGGANYGYTF
16,TRBD2,TRBJ2-2,few,TRBV7-6,TGTGCCAGCAGCCAGGGAGCGGGGGGCCAGACCGGGGAGCTGTTTTTT,CASSQGAGGQTGELFF
15,NA,TRBJ1-5,many,TRBV15,TGTGCCACCAGCCGAGCTCCTAGTGGGGGTCAGCCCCAGCATTTT,CATSRAPSGGQPQHF
17,NA,TRBJ1-5,NA,TRBV6-5,TGTGCCAGCAGTTACAGATACGATGGACAATCCAATCAGCCCCAGCATTTT,CASSYRYDGQSNQPQHF
20,NA,TRBJ1-2,many,TRBV7-8,TGTGCCAGCAGCTTGGAAGGATTACTCGTTCGGAGGCGCGCTAACTATGGCTACACCTTC,CASSLEGLLVRRRANYGYTF
12,TRBD1,TRBJ2-5,many,TRBV20-1,TGCAGTGCTGGGGACAGGAAAGAGACCCAGTACTTC,CSAGDRKETQYF
14,TRBD1,TRBJ1-5,few,TRBV9,TGTGCCAGCAGCGCGGGACAGATCAATCAGCCCCAGCATTTT,CASSAGQINQPQHF
18,TRBD2,TRBJ2-3,NA,TRBV5-1,TGCGCCAGCAGCTTGATGGCTAGCGGGGGGGCTAGCACAGATACGCAGTATTTT,CASSLMASGGASTDTQYF
14,NA,TRBJ2-3,few,TRBV5-1,TGCGCCAGCAGCTGGGGGGGACAACGAGATACGCAGTATTTT,CASSWGGQRDTQYF
16,TRBD2,TRBJ2-5,few,TRBV3-1,TGTGCCAGCAGCCCATCTAGCGGGGGGGCTGGTGAGACCCAGTACTTC,CASSPSSGGAGETQYF
15,TRBD2,TRBJ2-7,NA,TRBV4-2,TGTGCCAGCAGCACGAGCGGGGGGCCAACCTACGAGCAGTACTTC,CASSTSGGPTYEQYF
9,NA,TRBJ1-5,few,TRBV12-3/TRBV12-4,TGTGCCAGCGGTCAACCCCAGCATTTT,CASGQPQHF
15,NA,TRBJ1-5,few,TRBV6-6,TGTGCCAGCAGTTACTCGTGGCTGGTGAATCAGCCCCAGCATTTT,CASSYSWLVNQPQHF
15,NA,TRBJ2-3,NA,TRBV5-1,TGCGCCAGCAGTGCCGACACGTCAAACACAGATACGCAGTATTTT,CASSADTSNTDTQYF
16,NA,TRBJ2-6,many,TRBV5-1,TGCGCCAGCACCCCCGCCGTGTTGGCTGGGGCCAACGTCCTGACTTTC,CASTPAVLAGANVLTF
13,NA,TRBJ1-1,few,TRBV11-3,TGTGCCAGCAGCGTAATTCACCGCACTGAAGCTTTCTTT,CASSVIHRTEAFF
16,TRBD2,TRBJ2-1,few,TRBV5-1,TGCGCCAGCAGCTCACGGGGTAGCGGGGGGCTCGATGAGCAGTTCTTC,CASSSRGSGGLDEQFF
14,NA,TRBJ2-3,NA,TRBV29-1,TGCAGCGTTGAAACGCAGGGATCAATGGATACGCAGTATTTT,CSVETQGSMDTQYF
16,TRBD2,TRBJ2-3,NA,TRBV7-8,TGTGCCAGCAGCTTTACTAGCGGGGGGAGTGCAGATACGCAGTATTTT,CASSFTSGGSADTQYF
13,NA,TRBJ2-5,NA,TRBV20-1,TGCAGTGCTAAAGGACTAGGGGGCGAGACCCAGTACTTC,CSAKGLGGETQYF
14,NA,TRBJ2-3,NA,TRBV27,TGTGCCAGCACCGACATCGGGGGAACAGATACGCAGTATTTT,CASTDIGGTDTQYF
15,TRBD2,TRBJ2-5,many,TRBV3-1,TGTGCCAGCAGCCGAAACCTAGCGGTGCAAGAGACCCAGTACTTC,CASSRNLAVQETQYF
12,NA,TRBJ2-5,few,TRBV27,TGTGCCAGCAGTTTCGACCGGGAGACCCAGTACTTC,CASSFDRETQYF
16,NA,TRBJ1-1,few,TRBV24-1,TGTGCCACCAGTGATTTGCGACGGGCACCGGACACTGAAGCTTTCTTT,CATSDLRRAPDTEAFF